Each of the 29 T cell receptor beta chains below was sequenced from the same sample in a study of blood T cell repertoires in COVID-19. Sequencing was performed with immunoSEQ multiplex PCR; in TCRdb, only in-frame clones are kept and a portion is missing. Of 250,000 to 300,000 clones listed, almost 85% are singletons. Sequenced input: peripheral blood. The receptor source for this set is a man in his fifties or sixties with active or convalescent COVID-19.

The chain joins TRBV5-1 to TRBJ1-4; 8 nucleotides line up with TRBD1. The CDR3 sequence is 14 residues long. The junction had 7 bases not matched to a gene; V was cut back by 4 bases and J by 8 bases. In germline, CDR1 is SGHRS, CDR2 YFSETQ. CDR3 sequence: CASSAGTGREKLFF. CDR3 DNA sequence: TGCGCCAGCAGCGCCGGGACAGGAAGGGAAAAACTGTTTTTT.

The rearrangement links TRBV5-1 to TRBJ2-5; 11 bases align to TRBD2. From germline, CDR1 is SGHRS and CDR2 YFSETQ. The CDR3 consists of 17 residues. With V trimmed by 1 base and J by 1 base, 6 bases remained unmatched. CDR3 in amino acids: CASSLTSGSVPQETQYF. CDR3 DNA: TGCGCCAGCAGCTTGACTAGCGGGAGCGTACCCCAAGAGACCCAGTACTTC.

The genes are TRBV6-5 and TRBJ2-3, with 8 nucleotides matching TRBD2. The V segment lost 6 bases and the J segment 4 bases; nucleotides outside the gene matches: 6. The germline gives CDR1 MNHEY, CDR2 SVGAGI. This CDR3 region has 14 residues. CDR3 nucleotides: TGTGCCAGCAGGGCGGGAGGAGCCCCAGATACGCAGTATTTT. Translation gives CASRAGGAPDTQYF.

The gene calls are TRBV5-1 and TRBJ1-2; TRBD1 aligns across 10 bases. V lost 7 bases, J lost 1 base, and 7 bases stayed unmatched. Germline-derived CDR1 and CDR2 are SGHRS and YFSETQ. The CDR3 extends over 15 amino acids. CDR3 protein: CASQTGGAGNYGYTF. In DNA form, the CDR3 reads TGCGCCAGCCAGACAGGGGGCGCGGGTAACTATGGCTACACCTTC.

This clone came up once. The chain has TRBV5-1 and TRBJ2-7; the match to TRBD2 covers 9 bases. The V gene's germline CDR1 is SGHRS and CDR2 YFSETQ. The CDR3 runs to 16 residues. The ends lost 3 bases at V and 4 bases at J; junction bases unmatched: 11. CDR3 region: CASSSSGTSSPYEQYF. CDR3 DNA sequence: TGCGCCAGCAGCTCCTCCGGGACTAGCAGTCCATACGAGCAGTACTTC.

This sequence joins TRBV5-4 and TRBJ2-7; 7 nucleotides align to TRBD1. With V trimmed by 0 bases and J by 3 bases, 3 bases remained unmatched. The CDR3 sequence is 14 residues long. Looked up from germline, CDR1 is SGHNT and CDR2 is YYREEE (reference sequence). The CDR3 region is CASSLGQGDYEQYF. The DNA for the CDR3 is TGTGCCAGCAGCTTGGGGCAGGGGGACTACGAGCAGTACTTC.

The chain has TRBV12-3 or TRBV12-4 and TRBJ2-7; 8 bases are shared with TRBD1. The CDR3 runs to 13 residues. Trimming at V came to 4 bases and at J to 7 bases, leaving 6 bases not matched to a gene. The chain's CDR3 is CASSYQGAWEQYF. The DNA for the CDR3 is TGTGCCAGCAGTTATCAGGGGGCATGGGAGCAGTACTTC.

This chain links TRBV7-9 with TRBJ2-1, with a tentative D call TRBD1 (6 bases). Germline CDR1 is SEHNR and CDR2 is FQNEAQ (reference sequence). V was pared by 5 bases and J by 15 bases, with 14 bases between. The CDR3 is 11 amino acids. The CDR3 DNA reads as TGTGCCAGCAGCGGGTCGTGGGGGCCGTTCTTC. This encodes CASSGSWGPFF.

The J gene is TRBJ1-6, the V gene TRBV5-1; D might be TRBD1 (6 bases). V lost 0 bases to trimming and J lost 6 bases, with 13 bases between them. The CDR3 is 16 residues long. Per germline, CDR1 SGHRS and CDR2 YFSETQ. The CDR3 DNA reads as TGCGCCAGCAGCTTGGCAGGGGATCCGGCTAATTCACCCCTCCACTTT. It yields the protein CASSLAGDPANSPLHF.

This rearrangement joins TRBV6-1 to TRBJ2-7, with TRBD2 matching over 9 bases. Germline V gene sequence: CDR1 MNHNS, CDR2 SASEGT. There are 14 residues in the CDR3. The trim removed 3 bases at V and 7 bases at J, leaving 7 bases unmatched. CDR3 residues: CASSDPGLAWEQYF. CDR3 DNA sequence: TGTGCCAGCAGTGATCCGGGACTAGCTTGGGAGCAGTACTTC.

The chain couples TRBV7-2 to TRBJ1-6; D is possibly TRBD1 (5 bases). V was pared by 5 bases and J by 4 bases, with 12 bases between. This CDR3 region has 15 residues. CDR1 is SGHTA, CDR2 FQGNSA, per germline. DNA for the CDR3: TGTGCCAGCAGCCCTCAGGGTGGATATAATTCACCCCTCCACTTT. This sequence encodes CASSPQGGYNSPLHF. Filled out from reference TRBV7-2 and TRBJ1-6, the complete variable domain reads GAGVSQSPSNKVTEKGKDVELRCDPISGHTALYWYRQSLGQGLEFLIYFQGNSAPDKSGLPSDRFSAERTGGSVSTLTIQRTQQEDSAVYLCASSPQGGYNSPLHFGNGTRLTVT.

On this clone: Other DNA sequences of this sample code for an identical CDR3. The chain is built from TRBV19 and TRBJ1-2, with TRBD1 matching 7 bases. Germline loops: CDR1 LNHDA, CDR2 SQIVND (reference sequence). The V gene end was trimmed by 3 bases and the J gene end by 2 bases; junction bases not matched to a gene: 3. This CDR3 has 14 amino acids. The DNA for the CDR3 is TGTGCCAGTAGTATCCGGGACAGAAACTATGGCTACACCTTC. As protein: CASSIRDRNYGYTF.

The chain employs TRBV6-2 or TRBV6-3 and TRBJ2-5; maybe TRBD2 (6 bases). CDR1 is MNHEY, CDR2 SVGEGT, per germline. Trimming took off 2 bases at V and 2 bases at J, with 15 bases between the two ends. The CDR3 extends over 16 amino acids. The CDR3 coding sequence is TGTGCCAGCAGTTACGTCCGCGCAGGAGGGCAAGAGACCCAGTACTTC. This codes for CASSYVRAGGQETQYF.

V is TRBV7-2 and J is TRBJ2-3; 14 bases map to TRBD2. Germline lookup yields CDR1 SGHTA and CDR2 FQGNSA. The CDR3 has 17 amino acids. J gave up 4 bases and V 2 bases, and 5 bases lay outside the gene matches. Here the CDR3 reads CASSLSGTSGRADTQYF. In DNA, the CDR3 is TGTGCCAGCAGCTTATCCGGGACTAGCGGGAGAGCAGATACGCAGTATTTT.

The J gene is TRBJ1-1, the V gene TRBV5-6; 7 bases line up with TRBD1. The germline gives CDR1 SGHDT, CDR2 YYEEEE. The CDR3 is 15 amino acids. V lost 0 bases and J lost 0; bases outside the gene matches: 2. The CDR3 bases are TGTGCCAGCAGCTTGGGACAGGGTGTGAACACTGAAGCTTTCTTT. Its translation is CASSLGQGVNTEAFF.

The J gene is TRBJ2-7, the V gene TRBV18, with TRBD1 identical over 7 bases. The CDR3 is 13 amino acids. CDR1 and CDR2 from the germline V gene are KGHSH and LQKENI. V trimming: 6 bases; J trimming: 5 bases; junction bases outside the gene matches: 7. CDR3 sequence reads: CASSAPTGDEQYF. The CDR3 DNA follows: TGTGCCAGCTCGGCACCCACAGGGGACGAGCAGTACTTC.

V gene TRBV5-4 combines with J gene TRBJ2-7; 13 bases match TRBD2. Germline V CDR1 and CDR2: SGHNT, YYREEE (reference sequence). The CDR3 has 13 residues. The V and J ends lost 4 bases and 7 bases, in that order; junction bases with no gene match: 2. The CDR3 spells CASSTGLAGEQYF. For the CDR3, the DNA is TGTGCCAGCAGCACGGGACTAGCGGGAGAGCAGTACTTC.

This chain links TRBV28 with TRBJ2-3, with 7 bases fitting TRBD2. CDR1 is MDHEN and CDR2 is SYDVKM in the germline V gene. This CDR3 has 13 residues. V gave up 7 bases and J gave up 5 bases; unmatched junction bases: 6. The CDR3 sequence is CASKSGREDTQYF. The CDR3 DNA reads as TGTGCCAGCAAGTCAGGGAGGGAAGATACGCAGTATTTT.

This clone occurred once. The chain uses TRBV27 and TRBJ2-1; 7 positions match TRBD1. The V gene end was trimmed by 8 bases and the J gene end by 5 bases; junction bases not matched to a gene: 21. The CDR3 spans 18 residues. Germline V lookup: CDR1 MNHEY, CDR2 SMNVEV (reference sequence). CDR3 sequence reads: CASWIKGNRGGIHNEQFF. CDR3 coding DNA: TGTGCCAGCTGGATCAAAGGAAACAGGGGCGGCATTCACAATGAGCAGTTCTTC.

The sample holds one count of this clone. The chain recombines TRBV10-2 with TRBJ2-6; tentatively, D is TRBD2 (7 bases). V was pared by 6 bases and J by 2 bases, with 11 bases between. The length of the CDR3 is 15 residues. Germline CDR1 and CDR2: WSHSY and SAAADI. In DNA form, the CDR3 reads TGCGCCAGCAGGGGGGGGGCGGCTGGGGCCAACGTCCTGACTTTC. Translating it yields CASRGGAAGANVLTF.

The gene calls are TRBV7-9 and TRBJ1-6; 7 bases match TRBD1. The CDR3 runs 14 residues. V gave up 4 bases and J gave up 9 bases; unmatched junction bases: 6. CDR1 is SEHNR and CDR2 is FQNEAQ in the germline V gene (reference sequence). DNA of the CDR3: TGTGCCAGCAGCTCGACAGGGTTTGGTTCACCCCTCCACTTT. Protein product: CASSSTGFGSPLHF.

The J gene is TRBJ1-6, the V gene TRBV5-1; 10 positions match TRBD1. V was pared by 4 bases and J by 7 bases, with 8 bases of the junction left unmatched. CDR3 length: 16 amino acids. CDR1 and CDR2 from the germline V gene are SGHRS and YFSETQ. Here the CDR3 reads CASSNEGQGTNSPLHF. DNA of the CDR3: TGCGCCAGCAGCAATGAGGGACAGGGGACCAATTCACCCCTCCACTTT.

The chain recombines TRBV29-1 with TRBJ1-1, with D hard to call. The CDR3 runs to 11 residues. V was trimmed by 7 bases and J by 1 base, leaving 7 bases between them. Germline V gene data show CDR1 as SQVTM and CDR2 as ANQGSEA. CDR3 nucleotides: TGCAGCGGAACAGAGAACACTGAAGCTTTCTTT. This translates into CSGTENTEAFF.

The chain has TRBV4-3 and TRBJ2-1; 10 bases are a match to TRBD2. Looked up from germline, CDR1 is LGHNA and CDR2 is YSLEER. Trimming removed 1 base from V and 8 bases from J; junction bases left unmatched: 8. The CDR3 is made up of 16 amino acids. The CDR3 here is CASSQAGLAGVDEQFF. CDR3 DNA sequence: TGCGCCAGCAGCCAAGCGGGTCTAGCGGGAGTGGATGAGCAGTTCTTC.

The CDR3 DNA reads TGTGCCAGCAGCGTGGAGCCACAGGGGGCGTATGGCTACACCTTC. This gives the protein CASSVEPQGAYGYTF. The chain carries TRBV5-4 and TRBJ1-2; 9 positions agree with TRBD1. This CDR3 has 15 residues. Trimming took 4 bases from V and 5 from J; bases not matched to a gene: 9. Germline CDR1 is SGHNT and CDR2 is YYREEE (reference sequence).

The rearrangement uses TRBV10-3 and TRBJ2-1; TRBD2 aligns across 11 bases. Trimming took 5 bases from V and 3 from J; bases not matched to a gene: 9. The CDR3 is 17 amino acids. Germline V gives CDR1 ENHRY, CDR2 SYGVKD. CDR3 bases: TGTGCCATCAGTTTTAGCGGGAGGGCCGGTCTCTACAATGAGCAGTTCTTC. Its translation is CAISFSGRAGLYNEQFF.

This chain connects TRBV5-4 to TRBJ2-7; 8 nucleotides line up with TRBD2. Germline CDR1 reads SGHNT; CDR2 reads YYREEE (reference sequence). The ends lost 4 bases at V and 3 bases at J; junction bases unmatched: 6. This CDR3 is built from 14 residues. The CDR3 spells CASSQSGRSYEQYF. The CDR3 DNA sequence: TGTGCCAGCAGCCAAAGCGGGAGAAGCTACGAGCAGTACTTC.

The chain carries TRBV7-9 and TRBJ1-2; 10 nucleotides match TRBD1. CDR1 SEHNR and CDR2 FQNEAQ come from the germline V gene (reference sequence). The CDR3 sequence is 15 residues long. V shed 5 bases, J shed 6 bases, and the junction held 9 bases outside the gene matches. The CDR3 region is CASSPTRDRGDGYTF. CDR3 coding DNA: TGTGCCAGCAGCCCAACCCGGGACAGGGGCGATGGCTACACCTTC. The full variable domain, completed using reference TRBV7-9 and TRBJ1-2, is DTGVSQNPRHKITKRGQNVTFRCDPISEHNRLYWYRQTLGQGPEFLTYFQNEAQLEKSRLLSDRFSAERPKGSFSTLEIQRTEQGDSAMYLCASSPTRDRGDGYTFGSGTRLTVV.

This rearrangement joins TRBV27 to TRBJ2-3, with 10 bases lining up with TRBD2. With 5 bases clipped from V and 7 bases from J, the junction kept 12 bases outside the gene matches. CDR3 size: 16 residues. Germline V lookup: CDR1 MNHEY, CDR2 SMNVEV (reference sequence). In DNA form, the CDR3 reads TGTGCCAGCAGTCCCCACGGACTAGCGGAGGGTAATACGCAGTATTTT. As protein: CASSPHGLAEGNTQYF.